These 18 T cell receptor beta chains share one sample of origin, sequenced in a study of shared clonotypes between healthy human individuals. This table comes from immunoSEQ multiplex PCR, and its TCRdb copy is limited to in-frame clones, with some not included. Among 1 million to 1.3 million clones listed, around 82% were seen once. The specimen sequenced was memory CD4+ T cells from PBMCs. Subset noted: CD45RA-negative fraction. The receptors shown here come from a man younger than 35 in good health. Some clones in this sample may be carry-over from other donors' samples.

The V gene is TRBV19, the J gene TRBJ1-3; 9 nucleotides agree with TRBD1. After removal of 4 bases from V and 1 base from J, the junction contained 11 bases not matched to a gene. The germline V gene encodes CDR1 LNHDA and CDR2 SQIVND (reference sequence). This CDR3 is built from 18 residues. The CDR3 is CASSSKPGQGFSGNTIYF. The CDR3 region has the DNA TGTGCCAGTAGTAGCAAACCGGGACAGGGCTTTTCTGGAAACACCATATATTTT.

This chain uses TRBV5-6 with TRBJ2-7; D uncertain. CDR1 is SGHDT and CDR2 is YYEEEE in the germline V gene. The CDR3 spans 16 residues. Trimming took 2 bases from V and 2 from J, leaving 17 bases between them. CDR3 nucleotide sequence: TGTGCCAGCAGCTTCAGGCGGCCAGGACCTCCCTACGAGCAGTACTTC. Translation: CASSFRRPGPPYEQYF.

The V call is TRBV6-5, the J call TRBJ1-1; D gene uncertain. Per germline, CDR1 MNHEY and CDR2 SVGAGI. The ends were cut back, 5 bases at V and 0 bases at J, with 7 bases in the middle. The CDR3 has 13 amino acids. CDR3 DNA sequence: TGTGCCAGCAGTAGCAACATGAACACTGAAGCTTTCTTT. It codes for CASSSNMNTEAFF.

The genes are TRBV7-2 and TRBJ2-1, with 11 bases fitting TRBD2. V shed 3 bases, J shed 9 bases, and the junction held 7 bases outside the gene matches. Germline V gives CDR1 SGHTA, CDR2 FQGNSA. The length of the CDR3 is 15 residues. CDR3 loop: CASSFSGRAWSEQFF. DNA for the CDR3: TGTGCCAGCAGCTTTAGCGGGAGGGCCTGGAGTGAGCAGTTCTTC.

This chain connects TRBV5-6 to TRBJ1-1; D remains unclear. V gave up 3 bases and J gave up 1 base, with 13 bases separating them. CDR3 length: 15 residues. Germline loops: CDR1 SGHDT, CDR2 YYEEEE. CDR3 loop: CASSSDPVGNTEAFF. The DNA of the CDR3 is TGTGCCAGCAGCTCGGACCCGGTCGGGAACACTGAAGCTTTCTTT.

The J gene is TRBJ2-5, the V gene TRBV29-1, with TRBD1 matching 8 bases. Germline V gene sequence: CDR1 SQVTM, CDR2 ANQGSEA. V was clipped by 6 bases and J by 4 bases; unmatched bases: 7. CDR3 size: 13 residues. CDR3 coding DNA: TGCAGCGTCGGACAGGGCCAGGGAGAGACCCAGTACTTC. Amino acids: CSVGQGQGETQYF.

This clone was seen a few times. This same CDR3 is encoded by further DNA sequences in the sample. The DNA of the CDR3 is TGTGCCAGCTCACCGACGGGCACGGAGACCCAGTACTTC. This encodes CASSPTGTETQYF. The chain recombines TRBV18 with TRBJ2-5; D gene ambiguous. The CDR3 is 13 amino acids. Trimming took 3 bases from V and 5 from J, leaving 10 bases between them. CDR1 KGHSH and CDR2 LQKENI come from the germline V gene.

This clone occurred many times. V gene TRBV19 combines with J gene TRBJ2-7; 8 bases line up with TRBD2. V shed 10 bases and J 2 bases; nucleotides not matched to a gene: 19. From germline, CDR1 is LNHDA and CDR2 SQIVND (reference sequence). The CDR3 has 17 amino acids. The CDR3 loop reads CATTPALGLAGTYEQYF. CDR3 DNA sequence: TGTGCCACCACCCCCGCTTTGGGGCTAGCGGGTACCTACGAGCAGTACTTC. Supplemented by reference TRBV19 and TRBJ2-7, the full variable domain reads DGGITQSPKYLFRKEGQNVTLSCEQNLNHDAMYWYRQDPGQGLRLIYYSQIVNDFQKGDIAEGYSVSREKKESFPLTVTSAQKNPTAFYLCATTPALGLAGTYEQYFGPGTRLTVT.

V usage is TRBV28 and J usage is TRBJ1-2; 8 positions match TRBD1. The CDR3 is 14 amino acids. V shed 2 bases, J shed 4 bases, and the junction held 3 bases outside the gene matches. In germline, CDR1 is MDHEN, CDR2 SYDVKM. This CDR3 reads CASSLLTGGYGYTF. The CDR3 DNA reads TGTGCCAGCAGTTTACTCACAGGGGGCTATGGCTACACCTTC.

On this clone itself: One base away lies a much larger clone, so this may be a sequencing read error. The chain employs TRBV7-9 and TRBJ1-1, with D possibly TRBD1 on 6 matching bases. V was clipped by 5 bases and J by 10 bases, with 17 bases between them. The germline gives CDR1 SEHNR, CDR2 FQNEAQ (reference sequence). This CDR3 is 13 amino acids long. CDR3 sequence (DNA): TGTGCCAGCAGCCCAGAGGACAGCAAGAGAGCTTTCTTT. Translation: CASSPEDSKRAFF.

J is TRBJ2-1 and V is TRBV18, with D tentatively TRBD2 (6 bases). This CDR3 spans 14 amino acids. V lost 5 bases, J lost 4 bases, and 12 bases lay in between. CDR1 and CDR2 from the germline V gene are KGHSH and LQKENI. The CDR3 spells CASSSGTPYNEQFF. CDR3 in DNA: TGTGCCAGCTCATCGGGGACTCCGTACAATGAGCAGTTCTTC.

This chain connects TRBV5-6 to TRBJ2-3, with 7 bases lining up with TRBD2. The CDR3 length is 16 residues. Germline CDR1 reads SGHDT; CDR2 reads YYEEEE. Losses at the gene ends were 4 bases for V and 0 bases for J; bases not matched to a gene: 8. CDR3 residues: CASSLTSVPSTDTQYF. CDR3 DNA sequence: TGTGCCAGCAGCCTAACTAGCGTTCCTAGCACAGATACGCAGTATTTT.

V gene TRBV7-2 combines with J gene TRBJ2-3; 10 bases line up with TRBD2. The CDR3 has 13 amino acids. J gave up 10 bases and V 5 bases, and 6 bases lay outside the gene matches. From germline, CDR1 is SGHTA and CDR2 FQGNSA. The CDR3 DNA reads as TGTGCCAGCAGCACCCAGACTAGCGGGTCGCAGTATTTT. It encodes CASSTQTSGSQYF.

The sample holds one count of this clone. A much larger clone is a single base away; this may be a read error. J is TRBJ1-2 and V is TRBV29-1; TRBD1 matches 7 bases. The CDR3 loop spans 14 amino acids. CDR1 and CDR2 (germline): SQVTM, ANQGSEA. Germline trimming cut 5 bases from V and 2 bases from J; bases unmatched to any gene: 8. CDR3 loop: CSVTKGAVNYGYTF. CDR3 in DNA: TGCAGCGTTACCAAGGGGGCGGTGAACTATGGCTACACCTTC.

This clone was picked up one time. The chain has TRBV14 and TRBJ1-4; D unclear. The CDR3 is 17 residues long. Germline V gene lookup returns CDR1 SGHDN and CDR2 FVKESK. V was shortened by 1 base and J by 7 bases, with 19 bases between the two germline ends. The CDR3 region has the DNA TGTGCCAGCAGCCAAGGGTCCCTCATGGGTCTCGGTGAAAAACTGTTTTTT. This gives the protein CASSQGSLMGLGEKLFF.

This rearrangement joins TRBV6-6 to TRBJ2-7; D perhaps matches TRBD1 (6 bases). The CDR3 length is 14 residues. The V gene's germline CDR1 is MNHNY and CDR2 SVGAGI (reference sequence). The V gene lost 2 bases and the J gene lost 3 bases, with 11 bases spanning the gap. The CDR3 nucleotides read TGTGCCAGCAGTTACGCGAGGGACAACTACGAGCAGTACTTC. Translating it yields CASSYARDNYEQYF.

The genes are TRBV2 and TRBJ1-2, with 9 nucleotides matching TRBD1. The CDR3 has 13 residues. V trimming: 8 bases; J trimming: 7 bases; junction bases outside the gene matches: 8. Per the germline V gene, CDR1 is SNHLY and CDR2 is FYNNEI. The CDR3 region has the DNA TGTGCCAGCGAACTTCGGGACAGGGCTGGCTACACCTTC. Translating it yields CASELRDRAGYTF.

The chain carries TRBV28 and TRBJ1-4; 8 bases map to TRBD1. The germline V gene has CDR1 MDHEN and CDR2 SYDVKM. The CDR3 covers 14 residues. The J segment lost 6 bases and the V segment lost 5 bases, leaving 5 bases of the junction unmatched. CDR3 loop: CASSEGQEDEKLFF. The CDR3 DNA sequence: TGTGCCAGCAGTGAGGGACAGGAGGATGAAAAACTGTTTTTT.